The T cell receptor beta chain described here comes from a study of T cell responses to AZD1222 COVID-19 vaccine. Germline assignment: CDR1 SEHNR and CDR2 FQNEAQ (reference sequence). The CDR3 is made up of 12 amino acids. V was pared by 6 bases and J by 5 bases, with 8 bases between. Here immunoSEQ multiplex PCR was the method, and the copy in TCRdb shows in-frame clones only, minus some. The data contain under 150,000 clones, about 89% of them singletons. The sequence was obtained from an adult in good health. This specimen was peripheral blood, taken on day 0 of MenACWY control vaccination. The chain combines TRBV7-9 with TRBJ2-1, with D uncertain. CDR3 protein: CASSSPDNEQFF. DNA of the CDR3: TGTGCCAGCAGTTCCCCCGACAATGAGCAGTTCTTC.